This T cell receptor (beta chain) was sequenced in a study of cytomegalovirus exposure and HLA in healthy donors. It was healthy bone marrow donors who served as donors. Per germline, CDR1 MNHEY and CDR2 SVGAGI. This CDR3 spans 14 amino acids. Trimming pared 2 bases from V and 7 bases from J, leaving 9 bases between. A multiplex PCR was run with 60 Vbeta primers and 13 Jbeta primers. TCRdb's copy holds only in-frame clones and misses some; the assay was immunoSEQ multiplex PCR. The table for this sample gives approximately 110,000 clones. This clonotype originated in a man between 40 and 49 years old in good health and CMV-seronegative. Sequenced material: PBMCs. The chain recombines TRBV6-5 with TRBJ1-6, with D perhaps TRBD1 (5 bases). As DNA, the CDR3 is TGTGCCAGCAGTTACCTGGGGGGAAATTCACCCCTCCACTTT. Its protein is CASSYLGGNSPLHF.